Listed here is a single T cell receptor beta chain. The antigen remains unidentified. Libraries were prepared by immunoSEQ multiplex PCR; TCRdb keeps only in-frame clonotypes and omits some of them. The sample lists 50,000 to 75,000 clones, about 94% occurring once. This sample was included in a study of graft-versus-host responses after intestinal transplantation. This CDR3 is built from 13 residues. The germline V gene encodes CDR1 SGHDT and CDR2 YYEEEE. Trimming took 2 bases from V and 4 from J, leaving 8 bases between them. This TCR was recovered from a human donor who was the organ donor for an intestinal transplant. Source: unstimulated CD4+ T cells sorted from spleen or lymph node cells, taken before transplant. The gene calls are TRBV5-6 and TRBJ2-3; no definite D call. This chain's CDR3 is CASSLTEADTQYF. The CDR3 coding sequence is TGTGCCAGCAGCTTAACTGAGGCAGATACGCAGTATTTT.